The table lists the clone carrying this T cell receptor beta chain with a count of one. The antigen remains undetermined. Sequencing was preceded by expansion of antigen-specific CD4+ T cells with viral peptide pools in the ViraFEST assay. Following a roughly ten-day culture, CD4+ T cells were purified. In the vaccine recipients, nucleocapsid antibodies were negative and there was no prior SARS-CoV-2 infection. The sample originates from a study of vaccination effects on CD4 cells after COVID-19. Sequencing was performed with immunoSEQ multiplex PCR; in TCRdb, only in-frame clones are kept and a portion is missing. The sample includes about 23,000 clones, approximately 70% seen only once; the top ten take 4.5% to 6.5%. V shed 0 bases and J shed 6 bases, with 17 bases lying between them. The CDR3 covers 16 residues. CDR1 KGHSH and CDR2 LQKENI come from the germline V gene.

This material consisted of CD4+ T cells from PBMCs cultured with SARS-CoV-2 spike peptides, taken before COVID-19 vaccination. This sequence originates from a human donor who received a COVID-19 vaccine. This chain links TRBV18 with TRBJ1-1, with D possibly matching TRBD1 (6 bases). The CDR3 region is CASSPPTSRTVPEAFF. DNA for the CDR3: TGTGCCAGCTCACCACCGACGTCGCGGACAGTGCCTGAAGCTTTCTTT.